This entry concerns a single T cell receptor beta chain. What it recognizes is unknown. The data originate from a study of Tregs in tolerant kidney transplant recipients. Findings and limits, study-wide: Validation in larger populations is needed because few patients were studied.

Assay used: immunoSEQ multiplex PCR; TCRdb lists only in-frame clones, some missing. The table has over 50,000 clones, around 80% seen once. Losses at the gene ends were 6 bases for V and 3 bases for J; bases not matched to a gene: 9. This CDR3 contains 16 residues. Germline V CDR1 and CDR2: MNHNY, SVGAGI (reference sequence). Sequencing used CD4+ T cells from blood. This receptor was taken from a human donor in good health. The chain has TRBV6-6 and TRBJ2-1, with TRBD2 identical over 9 bases. DNA for the CDR3: TGTGCCAGCAGCCCTTCAGCGGGGGGCAGCTACAATGAGCAGTTCTTC. Translation gives CASSPSAGGSYNEQFF.